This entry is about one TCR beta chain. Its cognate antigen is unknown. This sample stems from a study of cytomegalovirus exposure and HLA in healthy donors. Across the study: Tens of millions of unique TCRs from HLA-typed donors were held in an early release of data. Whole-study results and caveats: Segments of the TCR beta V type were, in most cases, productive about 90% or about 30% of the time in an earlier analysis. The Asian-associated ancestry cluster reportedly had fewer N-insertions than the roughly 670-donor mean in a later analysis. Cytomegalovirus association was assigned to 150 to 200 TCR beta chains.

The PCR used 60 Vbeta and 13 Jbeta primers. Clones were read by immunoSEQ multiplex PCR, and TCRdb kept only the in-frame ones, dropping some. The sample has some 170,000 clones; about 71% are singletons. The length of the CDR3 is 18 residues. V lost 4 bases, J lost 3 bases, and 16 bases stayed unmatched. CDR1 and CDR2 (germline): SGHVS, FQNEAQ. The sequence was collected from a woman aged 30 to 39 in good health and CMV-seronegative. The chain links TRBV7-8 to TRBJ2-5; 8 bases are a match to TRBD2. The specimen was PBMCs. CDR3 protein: CASSYPRGGRSPKETQYF. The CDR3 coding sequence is TGTGCCAGCAGCTACCCCCGGGGCGGGAGGTCACCGAAAGAGACCCAGTACTTC.